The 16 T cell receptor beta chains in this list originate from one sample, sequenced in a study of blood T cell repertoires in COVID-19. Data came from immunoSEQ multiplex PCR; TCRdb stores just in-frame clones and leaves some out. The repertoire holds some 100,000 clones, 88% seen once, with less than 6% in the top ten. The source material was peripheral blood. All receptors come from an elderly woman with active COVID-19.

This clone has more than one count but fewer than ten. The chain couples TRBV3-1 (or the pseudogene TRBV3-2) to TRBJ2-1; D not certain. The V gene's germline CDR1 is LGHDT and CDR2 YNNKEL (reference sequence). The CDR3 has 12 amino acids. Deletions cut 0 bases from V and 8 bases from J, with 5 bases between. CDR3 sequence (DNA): TGTGCCAGCAGCCAAGATCGGGATGAGCAGTTCTTC. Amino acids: CASSQDRDEQFF.

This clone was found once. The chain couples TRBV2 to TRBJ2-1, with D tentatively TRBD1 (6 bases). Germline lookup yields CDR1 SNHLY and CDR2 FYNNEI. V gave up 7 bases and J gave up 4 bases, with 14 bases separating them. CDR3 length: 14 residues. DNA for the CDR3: TGTGCCAGCAACCGGGACAACCTATACAATGAGCAGTTCTTC. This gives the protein CASNRDNLYNEQFF.

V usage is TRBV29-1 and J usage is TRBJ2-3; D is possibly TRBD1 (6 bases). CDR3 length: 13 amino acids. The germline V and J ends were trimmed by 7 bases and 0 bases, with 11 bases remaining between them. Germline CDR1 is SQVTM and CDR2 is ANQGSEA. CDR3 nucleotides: TGCAGCGCCGGACAGACAAGCACAGATACGCAGTATTTT. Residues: CSAGQTSTDTQYF.

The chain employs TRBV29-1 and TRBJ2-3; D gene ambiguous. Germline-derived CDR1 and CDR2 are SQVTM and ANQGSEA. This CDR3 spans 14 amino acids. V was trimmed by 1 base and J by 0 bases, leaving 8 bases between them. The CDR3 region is CSVEGFRSTDTQYF. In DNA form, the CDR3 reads TGCAGCGTTGAAGGCTTCAGGAGCACAGATACGCAGTATTTT.

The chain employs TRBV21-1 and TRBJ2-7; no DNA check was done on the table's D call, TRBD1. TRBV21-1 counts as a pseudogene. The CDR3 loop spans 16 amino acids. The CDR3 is CASSKGQGMRSYEQYF. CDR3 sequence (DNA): TGTGCCAGCAGCAAAGGGCAGGGCATGAGGTCCTACGAGCAGTACTTC.

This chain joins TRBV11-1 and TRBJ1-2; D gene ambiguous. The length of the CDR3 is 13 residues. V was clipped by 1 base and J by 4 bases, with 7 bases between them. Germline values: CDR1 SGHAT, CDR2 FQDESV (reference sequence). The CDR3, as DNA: TGTGCCAGCAGCTTAGGGGAGTTCTATGGCTACACCTTC. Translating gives CASSLGEFYGYTF.

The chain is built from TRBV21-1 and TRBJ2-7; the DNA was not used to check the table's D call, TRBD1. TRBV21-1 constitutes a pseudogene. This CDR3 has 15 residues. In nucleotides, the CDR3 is TGTGCCAGCGATCTTAGGGACAGGGGCTCCTACGAGCAGTACTTC. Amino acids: CASDLRDRGSYEQYF.

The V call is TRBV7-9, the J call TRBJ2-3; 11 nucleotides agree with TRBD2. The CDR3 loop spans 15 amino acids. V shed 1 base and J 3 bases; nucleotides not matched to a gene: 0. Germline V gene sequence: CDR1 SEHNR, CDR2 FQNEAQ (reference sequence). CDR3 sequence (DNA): TGTGCCAGCAGCTTAGGGACTAGCGGGACAGATACGCAGTATTTT. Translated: CASSLGTSGTDTQYF.

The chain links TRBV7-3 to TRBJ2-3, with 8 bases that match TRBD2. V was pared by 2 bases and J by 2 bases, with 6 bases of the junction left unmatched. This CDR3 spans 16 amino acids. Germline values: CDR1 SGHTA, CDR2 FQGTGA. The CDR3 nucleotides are TGTGCCAGCAGCTTATTGCCGGGAGGGGTCACAGATACGCAGTATTTT. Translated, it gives CASSLLPGGVTDTQYF.

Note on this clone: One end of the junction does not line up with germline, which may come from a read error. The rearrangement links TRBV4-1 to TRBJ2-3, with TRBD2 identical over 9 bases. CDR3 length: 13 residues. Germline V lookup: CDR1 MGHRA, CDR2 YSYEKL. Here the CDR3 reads CASSQSPSGNPLF. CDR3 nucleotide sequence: TGCGCCAGCAGCCAGTCGCCTAGCGGGAACCCCCTTTTT.

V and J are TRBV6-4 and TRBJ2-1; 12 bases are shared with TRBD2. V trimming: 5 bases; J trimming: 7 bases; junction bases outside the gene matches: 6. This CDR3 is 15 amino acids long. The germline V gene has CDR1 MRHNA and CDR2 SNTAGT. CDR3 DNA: TGTGCCAGCAGTCCAGAAACTAGCGGGAGGAATGAGCAGTTCTTC. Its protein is CASSPETSGRNEQFF.

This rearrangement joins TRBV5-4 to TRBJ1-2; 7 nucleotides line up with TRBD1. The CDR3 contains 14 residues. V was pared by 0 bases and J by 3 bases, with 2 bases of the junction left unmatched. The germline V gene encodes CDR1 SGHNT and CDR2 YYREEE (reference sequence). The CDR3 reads CASSLGGQYYGYTF. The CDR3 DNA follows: TGTGCCAGCAGCTTGGGGGGACAGTACTATGGCTACACCTTC. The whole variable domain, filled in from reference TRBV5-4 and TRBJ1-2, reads ETGVTQSPTHLIKTRGQQVTLRCSSQSGHNTVSWYQQALGQGPQFIFQYYREEENGRGNFPPRFSGLQFPNYSSELNVNALELDDSALYLCASSLGGQYYGYTFGSGTRLTVV.

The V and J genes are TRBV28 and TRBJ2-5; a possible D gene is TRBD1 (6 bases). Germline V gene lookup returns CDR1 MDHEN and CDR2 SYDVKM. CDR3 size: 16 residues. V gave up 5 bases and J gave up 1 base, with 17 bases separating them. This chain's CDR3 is CASSLGENRVQETQYF. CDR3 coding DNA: TGTGCCAGCAGTCTAGGGGAAAACAGGGTCCAAGAGACCCAGTACTTC.

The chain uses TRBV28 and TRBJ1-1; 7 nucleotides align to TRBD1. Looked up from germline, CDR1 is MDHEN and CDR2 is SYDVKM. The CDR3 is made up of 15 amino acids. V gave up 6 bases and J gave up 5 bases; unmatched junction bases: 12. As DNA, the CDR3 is TGTGCCAGCAGCCTAGAGGGGGCGGTATATACTGAAGCTTTCTTT. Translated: CASSLEGAVYTEAFF. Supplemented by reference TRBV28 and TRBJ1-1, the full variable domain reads DVKVTQSSRYLVKRTGEKVFLECVQDMDHENMFWYRQDPGLGLRLIYFSYDVKMKEKGDIPEGYSVSREKKERFSLILESASTNQTSMYLCASSLEGAVYTEAFFGQGTRLTVV.

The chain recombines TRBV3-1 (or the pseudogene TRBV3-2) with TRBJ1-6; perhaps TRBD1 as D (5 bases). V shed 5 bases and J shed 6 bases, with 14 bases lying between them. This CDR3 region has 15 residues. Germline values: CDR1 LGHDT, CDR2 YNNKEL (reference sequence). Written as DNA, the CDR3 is TGTGCCAGCAGCATAACCAGGGTCCCTAATTCACCCCTCCACTTT. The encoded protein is CASSITRVPNSPLHF.

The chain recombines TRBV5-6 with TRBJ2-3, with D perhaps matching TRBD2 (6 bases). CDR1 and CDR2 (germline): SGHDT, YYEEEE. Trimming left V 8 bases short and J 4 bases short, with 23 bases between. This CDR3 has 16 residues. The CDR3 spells CARSNGASDPPDTQYF. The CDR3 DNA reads TGTGCCAGGAGTAATGGGGCTAGCGATCCCCCAGATACGCAGTATTTT.